This TCR beta chain was recorded in a study of blood T cell repertoires in COVID-19. V was clipped by 1 base and J by 5 bases; unmatched bases: 5. CDR1 is SGHRS and CDR2 is YFSETQ in the germline V gene. The CDR3 covers 15 residues. The data were produced by immunoSEQ multiplex PCR, yet TCRdb's version contains in-frame clones alone and is incomplete. The sample holds about 45,000 clones, approximately 83% seen once. The gene calls are TRBV5-1 and TRBJ1-5; 8 bases are a match to TRBD1. The specimen was peripheral blood. This clonotype was sampled from an elderly man in a cohort sampled during active COVID-19. The CDR3: CASSLTGGFDQPQHF. The CDR3 nucleotides are TGCGCCAGCAGCTTGACAGGGGGGTTCGATCAGCCCCAGCATTTT.